This is a list of T cell receptor beta chains from one sample in a study of blood T cell repertoires in COVID-19. Sequencing used immunoSEQ multiplex PCR; TCRdb keeps in-frame clones, though not all of them. Of roughly 210,000 clones listed, less than 90% are singletons. Input material: peripheral blood. These receptor sequences come from a woman older than 75 with COVID-19, enrolled during active disease. Each CDR3 is given with its conserved first and last residue. The D gene is left open where the match is weak. For some rows the clone size is stated as once, few or many, or as a class when expanded; others skip it.

.,.,TRBJ2-3,TRBV6-5,TGTGCCACCTCAGGTATCTCTAGCACAGATACGCAGTATTTT,CATSGISSTDTQYF
.,TRBD1,TRBJ2-5,TRBV7-9,TGTGCCAGCAGCTTAGTCTTCCAGACAGGGCATAAGTCGGCGGAGACCCAGTACTTC,CASSLVFQTGHKSAETQYF
once,.,TRBJ1-2,TRBV7-9,TGTGCCAGCAGCCCAAAACCCAATCAGGGGACGGGCTATGGCTACACCTTC,CASSPKPNQGTGYGYTF
.,TRBD1,TRBJ1-1,TRBV6-5,TGTGCCAGCAGTTCGACAGGGGCGAGGAACACTGAAGCTTTCTTT,CASSSTGARNTEAFF
.,TRBD1,TRBJ1-6,TRBV10-3,TGTGCCATCAGCCGGGACAGGGGAAATTCACCCCTCCACTTT,CAISRDRGNSPLHF
.,TRBD1,TRBJ2-7,TRBV7-2,TGTGCCAGCAGCTTAGTCGGGACAGGGGGCGACGAGCAGTACTTC,CASSLVGTGGDEQYF
once,TRBD2,TRBJ2-3,TRBV27,TGTGCCAGCAGCCAAATCATTCCCCCACTAGCGGGGTTCACAGATACGCAGTATTTT,CASSQIIPPLAGFTDTQYF
.,.,TRBJ2-3,TRBV5-1,TGCGCCAGCAGCTTGGAGAGGACACCAGATACGCAGTATTTT,CASSLERTPDTQYF
.,TRBD1,TRBJ2-2,TRBV24-1,TGTGCCACCAGTGATTTGCCAAGGGGACAGAGCACCGGGGAGCTGTTTTTT,CATSDLPRGQSTGELFF
.,.,TRBJ1-5,TRBV2,TGTGCCAGCAATGCCGGGGATCATCAGCCCCAGCATTTT,CASNAGDHQPQHF
.,.,TRBJ1-4,TRBV5-1,TGCGCCAGCACGGTGGGCAGTTCCGCAACTAATGAAAAACTGTTTTTT,CASTVGSSATNEKLFF
.,.,TRBJ1-1,TRBV7-2,TGTGCCAGCAGCTTGGCGGGACGCTTGAACACTGAAGCTTTCTTT,CASSLAGRLNTEAFF
once,TRBD1,TRBJ1-4,TRBV28,TGTGCCAGTTACGGACAGGGCTCGTCTAATGAAAAACTGTTTTTT,CASYGQGSSNEKLFF
.,.,TRBJ1-5,TRBV28,TGTGCCAGCAGACTCAGCAATCAGCCCCAGCATTTT,CASRLSNQPQHF
.,.,TRBJ1-1,TRBV9,TGTGCCAGCTCTAAAGGGGGAGCTACTGAAGCTTTCTTT,CASSKGGATEAFF
.,TRBD2,TRBJ2-3,TRBV29-1,TGCAGCGTTGAAGAGGGTAGCGGGGGGGCAACAGATACGCAGTATTTT,CSVEEGSGGATDTQYF
.,TRBD1,TRBJ2-3,TRBV29-1,TGCAGCGTCGTCCCGGGACAGGGGACTACAGATACGCAGTATTTT,CSVVPGQGTTDTQYF
.,TRBD1,TRBJ1-1,TRBV6-2/TRBV6-3,TGTGCCAGCAGTACCGCGGGACAGCCGAACACTGAAGCTTTCTTT,CASSTAGQPNTEAFF
.,.,TRBJ1-1,TRBV6-5,TGTGCCAGCAGTTCACACCAGGTTAGCGCGGTCACTGAAGCTTTCTTT,CASSSHQVSAVTEAFF
.,TRBD2,TRBJ2-5,TRBV19,TGTGCCAGTAGTATAGGGCCGGGACTAGGAGAAGAGACCCAGTACTTC,CASSIGPGLGEETQYF
few,.,TRBJ1-3,TRBV3-1/TRBV3-2,TGTGCCAGCAGCTCCTGGACATCTACTGGAAACACCATATATTTT,CASSSWTSTGNTIYF
.,.,TRBJ1-2,TRBV10-3,TGTGCCATCAGTGATGACAGTCGCTATGGCTACACCTTC,CAISDDSRYGYTF
.,.,TRBJ2-2,TRBV19,TGTGCCAGCTCATCGGGACTCAACACCGGGGAGCTGTTTTTT,CASSSGLNTGELFF
.,.,TRBJ1-4,TRBV5-1,TGCGCCAGCAGACTGAATCCAAGTGCAACTAATGAAAAACTGTTTTTT,CASRLNPSATNEKLFF
.,TRBD1,TRBJ1-5,TRBV5-6,TGTGCCAGCAGCTCCACAGGGGATAATAGCAATCAGCCCCAGCATTTT,CASSSTGDNSNQPQHF
.,TRBD2,TRBJ2-5,TRBV6-5,TGTGCCAGCACCGGGGGGGGCGGGCAAGAGACCCAGTACTTC,CASTGGGGQETQYF
.,TRBD1,TRBJ2-6,TRBV27,TGTGCCAGCAGTGGGACAGGGGGCGCTGGGGCCAACGTCCTGACTTTC,CASSGTGGAGANVLTF
once,.,TRBJ2-2,TRBV3-1/TRBV3-2,TGTGCCAGCAGCCGGAGCGGACGGGGGGAGCTGTTTTTT,CASSRSGRGELFF
few,TRBD1,TRBJ1-4,TRBV5-1,TGCGCCAGCTCGTTGGCAGGGGGATATGAAAAACTGTTTTTT,CASSLAGGYEKLFF
.,TRBD1,TRBJ1-4,TRBV7-2,TGTGCCAGCAGACTCGGGACAGGGGAAAAACTGTTTTTT,CASRLGTGEKLFF
.,.,TRBJ1-6,TRBV4-1,TGCGCCAGCAGCCAAATGGGTAACGGGAATTCACCCCTCCACTTT,CASSQMGNGNSPLHF
.,.,TRBJ1-5,TRBV3-1/TRBV3-2,TGTGCCAGCAGCCACGGTCAGGGCCTTACGCCCCAGCATTTT,CASSHGQGLTPQHF
.,TRBD1,TRBJ2-5,TRBV11-2,TGTGCCAGCAGCAGGGACAGGGAAGAGACCCAGTACTTC,CASSRDREETQYF
.,TRBD1,TRBJ1-2,TRBV4-3,TGCGCCAGCAGCTACGGGACAGGGAGTGGCTACACCTTC,CASSYGTGSGYTF
once,TRBD1,TRBJ1-3,TRBV10-3,TGTGCCACGGGGACAGGGGGAATTGGGTTTGGAAACACCATATATTTT,CATGTGGIGFGNTIYF
.,TRBD2,TRBJ2-7,TRBV18,TGTGCCAGCTCACAGAGCGGGGGCTACGAGCAGTACTTC,CASSQSGGYEQYF
.,.,TRBJ1-1,TRBV19,TGTGCCAGTAGTATCGCAGGGATGAAGGACACTGAAGCTTTCTTT,CASSIAGMKDTEAFF